The 23 T cell receptor beta chains reported below all come from one sample, sequenced in a study of molecular identifiers for immune sequencing clone quantification. TCRdb reprocessed the PCR reads via MiXCR and lists one record per CDR3 protein. In the table there are about 100,000 distinct CDR3 sequences, around 23% of which are singletons. Sequencing was performed on naive CD8+ T cells from blood, with Jurkat cell RNA spiked in. Subset: FACS-sorted CD8+CD4-CCR7+CD45RA+ naive T cells. The receptor set was obtained from a human donor in good health. Some libraries in this study had Jurkat cell RNA spiked in.

Of note for this clonotype: A read error is possible here, since a much larger clone lies one base away. The chain recombines TRBV4-1 with TRBJ2-7, with TRBD1 identical over 8 bases. Unmatched junction bases numbered 10, after V lost 4 bases and J lost 2 bases. Per germline, CDR1 MGHRA and CDR2 YSYEKL. The CDR3 runs to 16 residues. The CDR3: CASSPLRQGATYEQYF. As DNA, the CDR3 is TGCGCCAGCAGCCCCCTAAGGCAGGGGGCGACCTACGAGCAGTACTTC.

This clonotype was seen more than once but under ten times. CDR3 in amino acids: CASSQTAGINEQYF. DNA for the CDR3: TGTGCCAGTAGTCAAACGGCGGGAATTAACGAGCAGTACTTC. The chain carries TRBV19 and TRBJ2-7, with D possibly matching TRBD2 (6 bases). The germline gives CDR1 LNHDA, CDR2 SQIVND (reference sequence). The CDR3 has 14 amino acids. V was pared by 5 bases and J by 5 bases, with 16 bases between. The full variable domain, rest sourced from reference TRBV19 and TRBJ2-7, is DGGITQSPKYLFRKEGQNVTLSCEQNLNHDAMYWYRQDPGQGLRLIYYSQIVNDFQKGDIAEGYSVSREKKESFPLTVTSAQKNPTAFYLCASSQTAGINEQYFGPGTRLTVT.

This clonotype showed up many times. CDR3 nucleotide sequence: TGCAGCGTTGCGGAGAGGGCAGGGGGTACGCCCCAGCATTTT. Translating it yields CSVAERAGGTPQHF. V gene TRBV29-1 combines with J gene TRBJ1-5, with 7 bases that match TRBD1. This CDR3 spans 14 amino acids. Germline CDR1 reads SQVTM; CDR2 reads ANQGSEA. V trimming: 4 bases; J trimming: 9 bases; junction bases outside the gene matches: 12.

Of note for this clonotype: One junction end disagrees with the germline gene, perhaps due to a read error. The chain employs TRBV7-9 and TRBJ1-5; no reliable D call. This CDR3 spans 13 amino acids. Germline CDR1 and CDR2: SEHNR and FQNEAQ (reference sequence). The CDR3 nucleotides are TGTGCCAGCAGCTTCGGAGGCGGCCAGCTCCAGCGTTTT. Protein product: CASSFGGGQLQRF.

The rearrangement uses TRBV19 and TRBJ2-1, with D perhaps matching TRBD2 (5 bases). There are 15 residues in the CDR3. Germline loops: CDR1 LNHDA, CDR2 SQIVND (reference sequence). V was cut by 5 bases and J by 0 bases, with 11 bases left in between. In nucleotides, the CDR3 is TGTGCCAGTAGTCGACTACCGATCTCCTACAATGAGCAGTTCTTC. This sequence encodes CASSRLPISYNEQFF.

This clonotype came up many times. V and J are TRBV4-1 and TRBJ2-7; TRBD2 might be the D (5 bases). The CDR3 has 14 residues. Trimming pared 2 bases from V and 2 bases from J, leaving 10 bases between. The germline V gene encodes CDR1 MGHRA and CDR2 YSYEKL. The CDR3 spells CASSQTDGTYEQYF. The CDR3 DNA is TGCGCCAGCAGCCAAACCGACGGGACCTACGAGCAGTACTTC.

This clonotype appeared many times. The DNA for the CDR3 is TGCGCCAGCGGCGGAAGACAGGGGAAGGCTGAAGCTTTCTTT. It specifies CASGGRQGKAEAFF. The chain has TRBV4-1 and TRBJ1-1; 8 bases line up with TRBD1. Germline CDR1 and CDR2: MGHRA and YSYEKL. CDR3 length: 14 residues. After removal of 8 bases from V and 6 bases from J, the junction contained 11 bases not matched to a gene.

Comment on this clonotype: The junction departs from germline at one end; a sequencing error may be responsible. This chain connects TRBV27 to TRBJ2-7, with TRBD2 identical over 9 bases. The CDR3 totals 15 residues. Per the germline V gene, CDR1 is MNHEY and CDR2 is SMNVEV (reference sequence). CDR3 protein: CASSLSGGRGNEQCF. The DNA for the CDR3 is TGTGCCAGCAGTTTATCTGGCGGGAGGGGGAACGAGCAGTGCTTC.

The chain links TRBV9 to TRBJ2-3, with 7 bases aligning to TRBD2. The CDR3 totals 18 residues. Germline CDR1 is SGDLS and CDR2 is YYNGEE. With V trimmed by 0 bases and J by 1 base, 11 bases remained unmatched. CDR3 sequence (DNA): TGTGCCAGCAGCGTAGCGGGCGGGGGAGTTGCTGGCACAGATACGCAGTATTTT. Its protein product is CASSVAGGGVAGTDTQYF.

The V call is TRBV2, the J call TRBJ2-5; 12 positions agree with TRBD2. This CDR3 has 16 amino acids. V lost 6 bases, J lost 1 base, and 6 bases stayed unmatched. Germline CDR1 and CDR2: SNHLY and FYNNEI. CDR3 sequence reads: CASSARTSGVQETQYF. For the CDR3, the DNA is TGTGCCAGCAGCGCTAGGACTAGCGGGGTCCAAGAGACCCAGTACTTC.

This clonotype was detected many times. The CDR3, as DNA: TGTGCCAGCAGTGACCTAAGCGGAAACTACGAGCAGTACTTC. It specifies CASSDLSGNYEQYF. The chain is built from TRBV25-1 and TRBJ2-7, with a weak D call TRBD2 (5 bases). V dropped 3 bases and J dropped 3 bases, with 12 bases sitting between them. CDR1 and CDR2 (germline): MGHDK, SYGVNS. This CDR3 comprises 14 residues.

This clonotype was observed a handful of times. One end of the junction does not line up with germline, which may come from a read error. The chain combines TRBV7-8 with TRBJ1-4, with 7 nucleotides matching TRBD1. From germline, CDR1 is SGHVS and CDR2 FQNEAQ. CDR3 length: 17 residues. The CDR3 sequence is CAGSLEQGMATNEKLFF. As DNA, the CDR3 is TGTGCCGGCAGCTTGGAACAGGGGATGGCCACTAATGAAAAACTGTTTTTT.

This chain joins TRBV21-1 and TRBJ2-2. TRBV21-1 is shown as a pseudogene. The CDR3 is made up of 13 amino acids. Written as DNA, the CDR3 is TGTGCCAGCAGCATAAAGGACACCGGGGAGCTGTTTTTT. This gives the protein CASSIKDTGELFF.

This clonotype was seen at least ten times. DNA for the CDR3: TGTGCCAGCCTTTTATCGACGGAACCTAGCTCCTACGAGCAGTACTTC. The encoded protein is CASLLSTEPSSYEQYF. The chain is built from TRBV2 and TRBJ2-7; D gene ambiguous. CDR3 length: 16 amino acids. V lost 8 bases and J 0 bases, leaving 20 bases between the germline ends. Germline CDR1 SNHLY, CDR2 FYNNEI. The full variable domain, in which reference TRBV2 and TRBJ2-7 provide the parts outside the CDR3, is EPEVTQTPSHQVTQMGQEVILRCVPISNHLYFYWYRQILGQKVEFLVSFYNNEISEKSEIFDDQFSVERPDGSNFTLKIRSTKLEDSAMYFCASLLSTEPSSYEQYFGPGTRLTVT.

This clonotype has at least ten counts. This chain connects TRBV6-5 to TRBJ2-1, with 7 bases matching TRBD2. The germline CDR1 and CDR2 sequences are MNHEY and SVGAGI. The CDR3 has 14 amino acids. The V segment lost 2 bases and the J segment 8 bases; nucleotides outside the gene matches: 6. The CDR3 loop is CASSYTRLADEQFF. CDR3 DNA: TGTGCCAGCAGTTACACTAGACTAGCCGATGAGCAGTTCTTC.

V usage is TRBV29-1 and J usage is TRBJ2-2; D is unclear. V lost 5 bases and J 4 bases, leaving 8 bases between the germline ends. CDR3 length equals 12 residues. Per germline, CDR1 SQVTM and CDR2 ANQGSEA. CDR3 protein: CSVTGSTGELFF. The CDR3 DNA is TGCAGCGTTACGGGCAGCACCGGGGAGCTGTTTTTT.

As for this clonotype: This clone may be a read error of a much larger clone one base away. The chain joins TRBV6-2 or TRBV6-3 to TRBJ2-7; D gene ambiguous. The CDR3 runs 13 residues. CDR1 MNHEY and CDR2 SVGEGT come from the germline V gene. The CDR3 loop is CASSPPRADERYF. The CDR3, as DNA: TGTGCCAGCAGTCCTCCACGGGCCGACGAGCGGTACTTC.

This chain links TRBV6-2 or TRBV6-3 with TRBJ2-1, with TRBD1 as a possible D gene (7 bases). V lost 6 bases and J 7 bases, leaving 16 bases between the germline ends. The CDR3 is 14 residues long. Germline CDR1 reads MNHEY; CDR2 reads SVGEGT. The CDR3 reads CASRIGGGMNEQFF. DNA of the CDR3: TGTGCCAGCAGGATAGGGGGCGGGATGAATGAGCAGTTCTTC.

Remarks on this clonotype: Possible read error: a much larger clone is one base away. This chain joins TRBV7-9 and TRBJ1-2; tentative D call: TRBD1 (6 bases). CDR1 is SEHNR and CDR2 is FQNEAQ in the germline V gene (reference sequence). CDR3 size: 12 residues. The CDR3 bases are TGTGCCAGCAGCTCGGACAGCTATGGCTGCACCTTC. It translates to CASSSDSYGCTF.

In its sample, this clonotype was seen a few times. V and J are TRBV29-1 and TRBJ2-1; D might be TRBD2 (6 bases). This CDR3 is 14 amino acids long. The V end lost 5 bases, the J end lost 4 bases, and 15 bases lay between the germline ends. CDR1 and CDR2 from the germline V gene are SQVTM and ANQGSEA. The CDR3: CSVPRLEEYNEQFF. The CDR3 DNA reads as TGCAGCGTTCCTAGACTAGAGGAGTACAATGAGCAGTTCTTC.

V and J are TRBV7-2 and TRBJ2-1; no clear D gene. The V end lost 5 bases, the J end lost 5 bases, and 13 bases lay between the germline ends. Germline loops: CDR1 SGHTA, CDR2 FQGNSA. The CDR3 is made up of 14 amino acids. The DNA of the CDR3 is TGTGCCAGCAGCCCCCGGTGGAGAGACAATGAGCAGTTCTTC. Its protein product is CASSPRWRDNEQFF.

The table lists this clonotype with many counts. The chain employs TRBV10-2 and TRBJ1-1; D not certain. V was shortened by 0 bases and J by 3 bases, with 5 bases between the two germline ends. From germline, CDR1 is WSHSY and CDR2 SAAADI. The CDR3 spans 13 residues. Written as DNA, the CDR3 is TGCGCCAGCAGTGAGTCTGGTGACACTGAAGCTTTCTTT. Protein: CASSESGDTEAFF.

The chain carries TRBV4-1 and TRBJ2-7; 7 bases fit TRBD2. From germline, CDR1 is MGHRA and CDR2 YSYEKL. The CDR3 extends over 18 amino acids. The V gene end was trimmed by 0 bases and the J gene end by 0 bases; junction bases not matched to a gene: 11. The DNA of the CDR3 is TGCGCCAGCAGCCAAGAAGGGGTAGCGGGTCTAGGCTCCTACGAGCAGTACTTC. It codes for CASSQEGVAGLGSYEQYF.